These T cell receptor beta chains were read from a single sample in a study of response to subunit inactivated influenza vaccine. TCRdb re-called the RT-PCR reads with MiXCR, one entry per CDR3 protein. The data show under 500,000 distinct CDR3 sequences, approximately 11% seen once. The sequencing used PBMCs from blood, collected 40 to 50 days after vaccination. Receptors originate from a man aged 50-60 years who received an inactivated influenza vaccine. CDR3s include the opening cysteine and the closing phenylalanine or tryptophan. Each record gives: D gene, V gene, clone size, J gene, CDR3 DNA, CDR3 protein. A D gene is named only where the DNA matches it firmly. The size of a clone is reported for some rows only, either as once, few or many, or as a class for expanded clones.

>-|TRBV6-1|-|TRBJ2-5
TGTGCCAGCAGCTACAGGGTGGAGACCCAGTACTTC
CASSYRVETQYF
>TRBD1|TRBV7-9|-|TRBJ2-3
TGTGCCAGCAGACCCGGGACAGCAAAAGATACGCAGTATTTT
CASRPGTAKDTQYF
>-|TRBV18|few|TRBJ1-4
TGTGCCAGCTCACCGCAGTTGCCCGGGGCGACGGTGGAGGAAAAACTGTTTTTT
CASSPQLPGATVEEKLFF
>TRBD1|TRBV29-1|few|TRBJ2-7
TGCAGCGGAAAGGGACAGGGGTACGAGCAGTACTTC
CSGKGQGYEQYF
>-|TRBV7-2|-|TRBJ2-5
TGTGCCAGCAGCTACCACCTTGGGAGTGGGAGGGAGACCCAGTACTTC
CASSYHLGSGRETQYF
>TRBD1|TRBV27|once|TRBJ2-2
TGTGCCAGCAGTTACTTAACGGACAGGGTATGGGGCACCGGGGAGCTGTTTTTT
CASSYLTDRVWGTGELFF
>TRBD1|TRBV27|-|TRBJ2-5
TGTGCCAGCAGTGGAACAGGGGATCTAAAGACCCAGTACTTC
CASSGTGDLKTQYF
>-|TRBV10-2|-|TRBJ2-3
TGCGCCAGCAGTGAGGGTGGAGGGCGCACAGATACGCAGTATTTT
CASSEGGGRTDTQYF
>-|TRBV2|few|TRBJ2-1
TGTGCCGGTCAAACTAGACAGGACTCCTACAATGAGCAGTTCTTC
CAGQTRQDSYNEQFF
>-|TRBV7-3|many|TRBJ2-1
TGTGCCAGCGGAAAGGGTAGCGGCGAGCAGTTCTTC
CASGKGSGEQFF
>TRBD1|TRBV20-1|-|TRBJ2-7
TGCAGTGCTACAAACCCGACAGGGATTGGTTACGAGCAGTACTTC
CSATNPTGIGYEQYF
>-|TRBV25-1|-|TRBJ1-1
TGTGCCAGCATCGAATCGGCAGGGGCGAACACTGAAGCTTTCTTT
CASIESAGANTEAFF
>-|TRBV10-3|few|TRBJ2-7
TGTGCCATCAGTGACCGCAGGGGGGGGCCGAGCTCCTACGAGCAGTACTTC
CAISDRRGGPSSYEQYF
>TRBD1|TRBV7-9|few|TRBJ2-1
TGTGCCAGCAGCAATTTACCGGGACAGGGCCTTAGGAATGAGCAGTTCTTC
CASSNLPGQGLRNEQFF
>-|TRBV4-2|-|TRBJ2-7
TGTGCCAGCAGCCCGGACACACACTACGAGCAGTACTTC
CASSPDTHYEQYF
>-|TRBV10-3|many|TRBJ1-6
TGTGCCATCAGTGAGGGTCGGGGGTCACCCCTCCACTTT
CAISEGRGSPLHF
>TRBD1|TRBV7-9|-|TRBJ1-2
TGTGCCAGCACTTCGGCAGGGGGCATGGCCTTC
CASTSAGGMAF
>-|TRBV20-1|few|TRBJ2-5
TGCAGTGCAGGGACAACCCAAGAGACCCAGTACTTC
CSAGTTQETQYF
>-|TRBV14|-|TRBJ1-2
TGTGCCAGCCGCGGGGGAGGGAACTATGGCTACACCTTC
CASRGGGNYGYTF
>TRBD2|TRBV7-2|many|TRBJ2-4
TGTGCCAGCAGCTTAGGACTAGCGGGGACAAACATTCAGTACTTC
CASSLGLAGTNIQYF
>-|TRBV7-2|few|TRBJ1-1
TGTGCCAGCAGCATAACGCAGGGAGAAACTGAAGCTTTCTTT
CASSITQGETEAFF
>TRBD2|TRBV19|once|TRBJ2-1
TGTGCCAGTAGCAGGAACTTCTTGACTAGCGAGGCCTACAATGAGCAGTTCTTC
CASSRNFLTSEAYNEQFF
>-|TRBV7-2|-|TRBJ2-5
TGTGCCAGCAGCCCCGGACTCGCTTGGGAGACCCAGTACTTC
CASSPGLAWETQYF
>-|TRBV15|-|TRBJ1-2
TGTGCCACCAGCAGAGGGAGGAGAGCTAACTATGGCTACACCTTC
CATSRGRRANYGYTF
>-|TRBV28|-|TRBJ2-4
TGTGCCAGCAGCCCAGGGGCCGCGGGAGCCAAAAACATTCAGTACTTC
CASSPGAAGAKNIQYF
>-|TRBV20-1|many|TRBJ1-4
TGCAGTGCTAGAGATCGGGGTGAAAAACTGTTTTTT
CSARDRGEKLFF
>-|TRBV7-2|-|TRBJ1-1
TGTGCCAGCAGCTTAGGTCCCGGGGGCGGATCTGAAGCTTTCTTT
CASSLGPGGGSEAFF
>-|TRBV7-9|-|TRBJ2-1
TGTGCCAGCAGCTTCGGGACTCCTTACAATGAGCAGTTCTTC
CASSFGTPYNEQFF
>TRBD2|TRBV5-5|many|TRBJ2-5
TGTGCCAGCAGCTTGGCCGGGACTAGCCAACCAGGGGCCCAGTACTTC
CASSLAGTSQPGAQYF
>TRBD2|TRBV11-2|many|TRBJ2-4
TGTGCCAGCAGCTTAGGGACACCGGGACTAGCGGGGAATCTAGCCAAAAACATTCAGTACTTC
CASSLGTPGLAGNLAKNIQYF
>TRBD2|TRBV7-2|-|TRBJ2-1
TGTGCCAGCAGCTATAGCGGGGGGGCTGGGAATGAGCAGTTCTTC
CASSYSGGAGNEQFF
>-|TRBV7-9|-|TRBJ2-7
TGTGCCAGCAGCTTAGGCACGGTCGAGCAGTACTTC
CASSLGTVEQYF
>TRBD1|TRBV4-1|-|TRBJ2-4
TGCGCCAGCAGCGCCAGGACAGGGGGCGGAAACATTCAGTACTTC
CASSARTGGGNIQYF